Sequencing of this T cell receptor beta chain was carried out in a study of blood T cell repertoires in COVID-19. TCRdb's table, derived via immunoSEQ multiplex PCR, lists solely in-frame clones and lacks some. The data show roughly 400,000 clones, around nine tenths seen once. CDR1 is KGHSH and CDR2 is LQKENI in the germline V gene. The trim removed 3 bases at V and 1 base at J, leaving 4 bases unmatched. The CDR3 is made up of 15 amino acids. In this sample, this clone turned up once. The source of this sequence is a woman aged 45-59 years who had recovered from COVID-19. Input material: PBMCs or T cells enriched from blood (not recorded which). The rearrangement joins TRBV18 to TRBJ1-1; TRBD1 matches 8 bases. In DNA form, the CDR3 reads TGTGCCAGCTCACCGGGGACAGGAGCGAACACTGAAGCTTTCTTT. It yields the protein CASSPGTGANTEAFF.